Presented here are 12 T cell receptor beta chains from one specimen sequenced in a study of cytomegalovirus exposure and HLA in healthy donors (dated by TCRdb to about 2017). The library was produced with the immunoSEQ multiplex PCR assay. For the multiplex PCR, a mixture combining 60 forward primers for TCR Vbeta segments and 13 reverse primers for TCR Jbeta segments was used. As stored in TCRdb, this immuneACCESS dataset retains in-frame rearrangements with V and J assigned. A fraction of the clones does not appear; measured against another copy, unresolved V genes explain less than half of the discrepancy, and the remainder lacks a known reason. This sample gives approximately 140,000 clones in total; about 74% of them show up just once. The top ten hold under 5.5% of the sample. The sample consisted of PBMCs. The source of these receptors is a woman between 45 and 60 years old in good health and CMV-seronegative.

On this clone itself: Other DNA sequences within the sample encode an identical CDR3. The rearrangement links TRBV4-2 to TRBJ2-3; 10 bases fit TRBD2. The CDR3 consists of 17 residues. The junction had 8 bases not matched to a gene; V was cut back by 0 bases and J by 5 bases. Germline assignment: CDR1 LGHNA and CDR2 YNFKEQ. The CDR3 DNA reads as TGTGCCAGCAGCCAAGAAGGGAGCGGGGGGGCCCAAGATACGCAGTATTTT. Amino acid sequence: CASSQEGSGGAQDTQYF.

The chain couples TRBV6-1 to TRBJ2-7, with a possible D match to TRBD2 (7 bases). The CDR3 has 15 amino acids. The V gene lost 7 bases and the J gene lost 3 bases, with 19 bases spanning the gap. In germline, CDR1 is MNHNS, CDR2 SASEGT. Here the CDR3 reads CASNPQRGALYEQYF. CDR3 nucleotides: TGTGCCAGCAACCCCCAACGGGGGGCCCTCTACGAGCAGTACTTC.

The chain is built from TRBV28 and TRBJ2-5, with TRBD1 as a possible D gene (6 bases). CDR3 length: 14 residues. The V gene lost 7 bases and the J gene lost 1 base, with 13 bases spanning the gap. Germline assignment: CDR1 MDHEN and CDR2 SYDVKM. In DNA form, the CDR3 reads TGTGCCAGCACCAAACAGGGTCCCCAAGAGACCCAGTACTTC. Translating it yields CASTKQGPQETQYF. The full variable domain, in which reference TRBV28 and TRBJ2-5 provide the parts outside the CDR3, is DVKVTQSSRYLVKRTGEKVFLECVQDMDHENMFWYRQDPGLGLRLIYFSYDVKMKEKGDIPEGYSVSREKKERFSLILESASTNQTSMYLCASTKQGPQETQYFGPGTRLLVL.

The V gene is TRBV30, the J gene TRBJ1-1; perhaps TRBD1 as D (6 bases). The CDR3 totals 16 residues. The V end lost 2 bases, the J end lost 0 bases, and 16 bases lay between the germline ends. The germline CDR1 and CDR2 sequences are GTSNPN and SVGIG (reference sequence). CDR3 sequence reads: CAWSTGTRRMNTEAFF. The CDR3 DNA reads as TGTGCCTGGAGTACAGGGACGAGGAGAATGAACACTGAAGCTTTCTTT.

The chain carries TRBV7-8 and TRBJ1-5, with 7 bases identical to TRBD1. CDR3 length: 15 residues. J lost 7 bases, V lost 5 bases, and 11 bases had no gene match. The germline gives CDR1 SGHVS, CDR2 FQNEAQ. This chain's CDR3 is CASSLITGDSQPQHF. The DNA of the CDR3 is TGTGCCAGCAGCCTGATTACAGGGGACAGCCAGCCCCAGCATTTT.

In its sample, this clone was seen a few times. V and J are TRBV30 and TRBJ2-3; 7 nucleotides line up with TRBD1. Germline-derived CDR1 and CDR2 are GTSNPN and SVGIG (reference sequence). This CDR3 contains 16 residues. V was clipped by 0 bases and J by 4 bases; unmatched bases: 10. The CDR3 protein is CAWSVPVGGLADTQYF. CDR3 bases: TGTGCCTGGAGTGTACCGGTAGGGGGCCTAGCAGATACGCAGTATTTT.

The V gene is TRBV30, the J gene TRBJ2-7, with 7 nucleotides matching TRBD2. The CDR3 loop spans 13 amino acids. Germline assignment: CDR1 GTSNPN and CDR2 SVGIG (reference sequence). After removal of 8 bases from V and 2 bases from J, the junction contained 9 bases not matched to a gene. For the CDR3, the DNA is TGTGCCGCGAGCGGGGCGGGGCCCTACGAGCAGTACTTC. Protein product: CAASGAGPYEQYF.

V usage is TRBV7-9 and J usage is TRBJ2-3; 7 bases agree with TRBD2. Germline trimming cut 4 bases from V and 2 bases from J; bases unmatched to any gene: 6. CDR3 length: 15 amino acids. Germline lookup yields CDR1 SEHNR and CDR2 FQNEAQ (reference sequence). The CDR3 coding sequence is TGTGCCAGCAGCTCGGGACTACAAGTCACAGATACGCAGTATTTT. Its protein is CASSSGLQVTDTQYF.

The chain employs TRBV5-1 and TRBJ2-5; D ambiguous. The ends were cut back, 2 bases at V and 0 bases at J, with 8 bases in the middle. Germline CDR1 and CDR2: SGHRS and YFSETQ. The CDR3 is made up of 14 amino acids. CDR3 loop: CASSLILDQETQYF. DNA of the CDR3: TGCGCCAGCAGCTTAATCCTCGACCAAGAGACCCAGTACTTC.

This clone was seen a single time. The V call is TRBV7-2, the J call TRBJ1-1, with TRBD1 matching 8 bases. With V trimmed by 5 bases and J by 1 base, 9 bases remained unmatched. This CDR3 is built from 16 residues. Per germline, CDR1 SGHTA and CDR2 FQGNSA. This CDR3 is CASSLNRGMGNTEAFF. The CDR3 nucleotides read TGTGCCAGCAGCCTCAACAGGGGGATGGGGAACACTGAAGCTTTCTTT.

This chain connects TRBV4-3 to TRBJ2-1; 8 nucleotides align to TRBD2. Germline CDR1 reads LGHNA; CDR2 reads YSLEER. The CDR3 contains 15 residues. After removal of 6 bases from V and 8 bases from J, the junction contained 12 bases not matched to a gene. The DNA of the CDR3 is TGCGCCAGCAGGCCCATGTCGGGGGGGCCATATGAGCAGTTCTTC. Amino acids: CASRPMSGGPYEQFF.

V and J are TRBV11-2 and TRBJ2-3; 9 bases are shared with TRBD2. The germline gives CDR1 SGHAT, CDR2 FQNNGV. The CDR3 contains 15 residues. With V trimmed by 1 base and J by 3 bases, 2 bases remained unmatched. CDR3 residues: CASSLVSGGTDTQYF. The CDR3, as DNA: TGTGCCAGCAGCTTAGTTAGCGGGGGTACAGATACGCAGTATTTT.